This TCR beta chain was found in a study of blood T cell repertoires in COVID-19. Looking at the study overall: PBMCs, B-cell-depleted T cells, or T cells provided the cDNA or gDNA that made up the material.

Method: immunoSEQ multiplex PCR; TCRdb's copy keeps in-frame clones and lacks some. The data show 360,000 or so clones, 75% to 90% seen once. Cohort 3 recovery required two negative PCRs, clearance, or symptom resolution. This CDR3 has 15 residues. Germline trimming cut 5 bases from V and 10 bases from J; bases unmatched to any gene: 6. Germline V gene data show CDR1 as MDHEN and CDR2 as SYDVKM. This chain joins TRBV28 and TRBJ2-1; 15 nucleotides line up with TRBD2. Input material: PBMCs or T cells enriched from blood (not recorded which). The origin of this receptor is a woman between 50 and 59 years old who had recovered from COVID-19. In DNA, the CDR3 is TGTGCCAGCAGTGGCTCGGGACTAGCGGGGGGAGAGCAGTTCTTC. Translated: CASSGSGLAGGEQFF. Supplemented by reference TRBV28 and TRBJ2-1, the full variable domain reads DVKVTQSSRYLVKRTGEKVFLECVQDMDHENMFWYRQDPGLGLRLIYFSYDVKMKEKGDIPEGYSVSREKKERFSLILESASTNQTSMYLCASSGSGLAGGEQFFGPGTRLTVL.